The present T cell receptor beta chain was sequenced within a study of blood T cells in healthy people across ages. V shed 0 bases and J 3 bases; nucleotides not matched to a gene: 4. From germline, CDR1 is SGHKS and CDR2 YYEKEE (reference sequence). The CDR3 is 16 amino acids. The second PCR ran about 6 to 11 cycles with a sample-barcoded 5' primer and J-beta primers. MiXCR, applied by TCRdb to the 5' RACE reads, yields one record per CDR3 protein. The sample has 1.5 million to 2 million distinct CDR3 sequences, about 39% seen once. Sequenced: blood. This receptor was obtained from a human donor in good health. This sequence joins TRBV5-5 and TRBJ1-4, with 8 bases fitting TRBD1. CDR3 loop: CASSLGTGISNEKLFF. The DNA for the CDR3 is TGTGCCAGCAGCTTGGGGACAGGGATATCTAATGAAAAACTGTTTTTT.